This T cell receptor (beta chain) came from a study of radiation and T cells in renal cell carcinoma. V was pared by 5 bases and J by 5 bases, with 19 bases between. Germline V gene data show CDR1 as SGHTA and CDR2 as FQGNSA. This CDR3 is built from 16 residues. Concerning this clone itself: The antigen is not known.

Time point here: blood 2 weeks post-SBRT. Indicated treatment: 15 Gy SBRT to primary tumor, nephrectomy 4 weeks later. Produced via immunoSEQ multiplex PCR; TCRdb's table is partial and in-frame only. This table holds tens of thousands of clones, 86% found once. Study conclusions and caveats: Top tumor clonotypes rose in blood 2 weeks post-radiation, then contracted. Pretreatment tumor biopsies were lacking, so baseline clonotypes are unknown.

V usage is TRBV7-2 and J usage is TRBJ1-5; D gene unclear. This specimen consisted of blood, obtained from a patient whose treatment included radiotherapy and nephrectomy. The origin of this receptor is a woman between 50 and 59 years old with renal cell carcinoma. The CDR3 DNA reads TGTGCCAGCAGCAAACGAGATCGGGGTTGGGATCAGCCCCAGCATTTT. Translated, it gives CASSKRDRGWDQPQHF.